This T cell receptor beta chain emerged from a study of Graves' ophthalmopathy and Graves' hyperthyroidism. This clonotype occurred many times. From RNA, the CDR3 regions of TCR beta chains were amplified and sequenced. In the first round, RT-PCR was carried out with HTBI primers, and a multiplex PCR formed the second round. A single record per CDR3 protein comes from TCRdb applying MiXCR to the multiplex PCR reads. Here the sample spans about 500,000 distinct CDR3 sequences, under 15% being singletons. J lost 5 bases, V lost 6 bases, and 11 bases had no gene match. The CDR3 covers 16 residues. Looked up from germline, CDR1 is MNHNS and CDR2 is SASEGT.

The chain couples TRBV6-1 to TRBJ2-4, with TRBD1 identical over 9 bases. The sequenced material came from blood. The receptor was derived from a woman aged 30 to 39 with Graves' ophthalmopathy. The CDR3 protein is CASRKRDRVFENIQYF. CDR3 coding DNA: TGTGCCAGCAGAAAACGGGACAGGGTTTTTGAAAACATTCAGTACTTC.